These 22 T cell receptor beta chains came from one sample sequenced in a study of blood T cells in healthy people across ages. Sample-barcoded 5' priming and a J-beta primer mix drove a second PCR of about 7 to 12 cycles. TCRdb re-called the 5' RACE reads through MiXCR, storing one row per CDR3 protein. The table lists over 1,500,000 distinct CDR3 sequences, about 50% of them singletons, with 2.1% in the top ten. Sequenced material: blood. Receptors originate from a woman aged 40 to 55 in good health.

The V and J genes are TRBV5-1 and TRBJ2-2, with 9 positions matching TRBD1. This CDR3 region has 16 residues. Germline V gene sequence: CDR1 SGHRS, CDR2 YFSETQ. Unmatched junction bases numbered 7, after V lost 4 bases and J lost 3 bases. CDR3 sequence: CASSRQGTGHTGELFF. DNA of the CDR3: TGCGCCAGCAGCCGCCAAGGGACAGGGCACACCGGGGAGCTGTTTTTT.

The CDR3 spells CASRKGGNNEQFF. In nucleotides, the CDR3 is TGTGCCAGCAGAAAGGGGGGAAACAATGAGCAGTTCTTC. The V gene is TRBV2, the J gene TRBJ2-1, with D perhaps TRBD1 or TRBD2 (6 bases each). Per germline, CDR1 SNHLY and CDR2 FYNNEI. V gave up 6 bases and J gave up 5 bases, with 11 bases separating them. The CDR3 consists of 13 residues.

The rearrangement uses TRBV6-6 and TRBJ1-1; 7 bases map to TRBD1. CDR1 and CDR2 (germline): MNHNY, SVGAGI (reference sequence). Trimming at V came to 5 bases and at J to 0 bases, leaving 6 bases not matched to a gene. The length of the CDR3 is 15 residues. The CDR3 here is CASSQTGLLNTEAFF. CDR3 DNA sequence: TGTGCCAGCAGTCAGACAGGGCTCTTGAACACTGAAGCTTTCTTT.

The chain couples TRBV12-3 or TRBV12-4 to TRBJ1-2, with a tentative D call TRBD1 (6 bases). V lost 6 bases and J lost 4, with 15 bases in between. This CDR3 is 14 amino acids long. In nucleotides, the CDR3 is TGTGCCAGCAGGGGACGGGGGCAGGTCTATGGCTACACCTTC. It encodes CASRGRGQVYGYTF.

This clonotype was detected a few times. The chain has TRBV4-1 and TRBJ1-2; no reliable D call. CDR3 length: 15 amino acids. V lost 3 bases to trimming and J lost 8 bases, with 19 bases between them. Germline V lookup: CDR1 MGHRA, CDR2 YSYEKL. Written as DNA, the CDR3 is TGCGCCAGCAGCCAGCCAAACTCCTCACCAAGGGGCTACACCTTC. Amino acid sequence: CASSQPNSSPRGYTF.

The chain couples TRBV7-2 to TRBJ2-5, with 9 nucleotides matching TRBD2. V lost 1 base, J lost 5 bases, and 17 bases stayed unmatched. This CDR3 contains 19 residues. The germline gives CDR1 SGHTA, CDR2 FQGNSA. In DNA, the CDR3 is TGTGCCAGCAGCTTAGTCAACTATCGGCGGGGGGGCCTTTCGGAGACCCAGTACTTC. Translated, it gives CASSLVNYRRGGLSETQYF.

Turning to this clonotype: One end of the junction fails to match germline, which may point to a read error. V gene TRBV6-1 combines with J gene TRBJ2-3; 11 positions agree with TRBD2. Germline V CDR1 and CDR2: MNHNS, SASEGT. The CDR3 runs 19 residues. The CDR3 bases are TGTGCCAGTAGTGAAGATCTAGCGGGGGGAATAATGAGCACAGATACGCAGTATTTT. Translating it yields CASSEDLAGGIMSTDTQYF.

CDR3 coding DNA: TGTGCCACCAGTGATCCGACAGGGTTACGGGAGACCCAGTACTTC. The encoded protein is CATSDPTGLRETQYF. The chain uses TRBV24-1 and TRBJ2-5, with 7 bases matching TRBD1. The CDR3 is made up of 15 amino acids. Per the germline V gene, CDR1 is KGHDR and CDR2 is SFDVKD. J lost 5 bases, V lost 3 bases, and 8 bases had no gene match.

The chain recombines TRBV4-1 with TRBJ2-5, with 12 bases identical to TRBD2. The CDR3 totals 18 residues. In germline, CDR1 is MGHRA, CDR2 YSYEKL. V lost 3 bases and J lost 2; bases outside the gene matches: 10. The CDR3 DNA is TGCGCCAGCAGCCACCCTAGCGGGGGGGCTAATCGACAAGAGACCCAGTACTTC. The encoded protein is CASSHPSGGANRQETQYF.

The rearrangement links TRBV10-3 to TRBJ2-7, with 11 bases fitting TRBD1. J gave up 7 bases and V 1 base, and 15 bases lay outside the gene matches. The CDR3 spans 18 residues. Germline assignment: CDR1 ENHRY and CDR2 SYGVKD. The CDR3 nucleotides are TGTGCCATCAGTGAGTTTGTATGGAGGACAGGGGGCTCAAGGGAGCAGTACTTC. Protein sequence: CAISEFVWRTGGSREQYF.

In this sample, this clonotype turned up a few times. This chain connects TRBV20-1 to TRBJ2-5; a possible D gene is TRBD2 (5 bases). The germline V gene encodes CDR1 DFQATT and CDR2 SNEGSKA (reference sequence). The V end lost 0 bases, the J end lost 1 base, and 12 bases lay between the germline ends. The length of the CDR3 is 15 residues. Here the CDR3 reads CSARERTLRQETQYF. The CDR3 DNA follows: TGCAGTGCTAGAGAGCGGACTCTACGCCAAGAGACCCAGTACTTC.

The CDR3 sequence: CASSWPEAGGSNEQFF. CDR3 nucleotides: TGCGCCAGCAGCTGGCCCGAGGCGGGGGGTTCCAATGAGCAGTTCTTC. The J gene is TRBJ2-1, the V gene TRBV5-1, with 8 nucleotides matching TRBD2. CDR3 length equals 16 residues. The junction had 11 bases not matched to a gene; V was cut back by 3 bases and J by 6 bases. Germline V gene sequence: CDR1 SGHRS, CDR2 YFSETQ.

CDR3 sequence: CSARYTWGNEQFF. The CDR3 DNA reads TGCAGTGCTAGATATACATGGGGGAATGAGCAGTTCTTC. The gene calls are TRBV20-1 and TRBJ2-1, with D perhaps matching TRBD1 or TRBD2 (5 bases each). CDR3 length: 13 residues. Germline V lookup: CDR1 DFQATT, CDR2 SNEGSKA (reference sequence). Trimming removed 2 bases from V and 7 bases from J, with 12 bases in between.

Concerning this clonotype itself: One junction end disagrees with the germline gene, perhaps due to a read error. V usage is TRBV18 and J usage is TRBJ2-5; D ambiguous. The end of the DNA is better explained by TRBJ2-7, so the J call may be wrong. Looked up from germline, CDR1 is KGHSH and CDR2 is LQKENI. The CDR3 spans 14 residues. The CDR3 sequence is CAGSPSVSDREQYF. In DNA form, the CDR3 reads TGTGCCGGCTCACCCTCGGTATCGGATCGCGAGCAGTACTTC.

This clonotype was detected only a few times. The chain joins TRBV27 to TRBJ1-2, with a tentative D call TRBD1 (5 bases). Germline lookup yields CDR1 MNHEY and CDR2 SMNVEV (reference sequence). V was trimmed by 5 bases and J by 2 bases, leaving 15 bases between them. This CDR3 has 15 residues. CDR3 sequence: CASSGRGRENYGYTF. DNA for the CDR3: TGTGCCAGCAGTGGAAGGGGCAGGGAGAACTATGGCTACACCTTC.

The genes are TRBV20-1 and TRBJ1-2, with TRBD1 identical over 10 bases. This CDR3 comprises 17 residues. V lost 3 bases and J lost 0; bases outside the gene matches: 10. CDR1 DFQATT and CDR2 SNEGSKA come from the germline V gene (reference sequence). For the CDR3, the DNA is TGCAGTGCTAGCCACCGACAGGGGGCACAACCTAACTATGGCTACACCTTC. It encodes CSASHRQGAQPNYGYTF.

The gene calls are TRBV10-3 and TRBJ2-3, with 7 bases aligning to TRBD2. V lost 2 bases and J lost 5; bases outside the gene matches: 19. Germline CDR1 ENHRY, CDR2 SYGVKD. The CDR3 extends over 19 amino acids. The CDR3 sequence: CAISEPSTRGVDLGDTQYF. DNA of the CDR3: TGTGCCATCAGTGAGCCCTCGACCCGGGGGGTGGATTTAGGAGATACGCAGTATTTT.

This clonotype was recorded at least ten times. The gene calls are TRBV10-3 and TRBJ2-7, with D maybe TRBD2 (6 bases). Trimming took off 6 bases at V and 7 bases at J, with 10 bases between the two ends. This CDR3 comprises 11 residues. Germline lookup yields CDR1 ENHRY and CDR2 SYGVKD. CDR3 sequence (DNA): TGTGCCATCAGCGGGACTGATGAGCAGTACTTC. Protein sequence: CAISGTDEQYF.

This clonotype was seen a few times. CDR3 sequence reads: CASSLSWGAGDTQYF. DNA for the CDR3: TGTGCCAGCAGTTTATCGTGGGGGGCTGGAGATACGCAGTATTTT. This rearrangement joins TRBV27 to TRBJ2-3; possibly TRBD1 or TRBD2 for D (6 bases each). V was clipped by 0 bases and J by 5 bases, with 12 bases between them. Per germline, CDR1 MNHEY and CDR2 SMNVEV (reference sequence). The CDR3 has 15 amino acids.

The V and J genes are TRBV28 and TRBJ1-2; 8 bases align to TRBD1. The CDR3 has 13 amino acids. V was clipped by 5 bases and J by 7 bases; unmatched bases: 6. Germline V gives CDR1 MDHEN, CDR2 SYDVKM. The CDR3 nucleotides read TGTGCCAGCAGTGTCAGGGGGCGCGTTGGCTACACCTTC. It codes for CASSVRGRVGYTF.

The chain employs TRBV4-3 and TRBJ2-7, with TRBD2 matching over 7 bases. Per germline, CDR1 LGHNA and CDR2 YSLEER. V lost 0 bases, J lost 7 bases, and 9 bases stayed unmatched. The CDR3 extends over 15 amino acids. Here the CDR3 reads CASSQEWRGSREQYF. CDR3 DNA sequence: TGCGCCAGCAGCCAAGAGTGGCGGGGGAGTAGGGAGCAGTACTTC.

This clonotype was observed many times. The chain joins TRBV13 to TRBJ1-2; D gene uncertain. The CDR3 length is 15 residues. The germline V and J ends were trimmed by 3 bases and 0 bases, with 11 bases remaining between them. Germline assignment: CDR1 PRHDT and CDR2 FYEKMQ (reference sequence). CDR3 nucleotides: TGTGCCAGCAGCTTTAGGACGGAGGCTAACTATGGCTACACCTTC. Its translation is CASSFRTEANYGYTF.